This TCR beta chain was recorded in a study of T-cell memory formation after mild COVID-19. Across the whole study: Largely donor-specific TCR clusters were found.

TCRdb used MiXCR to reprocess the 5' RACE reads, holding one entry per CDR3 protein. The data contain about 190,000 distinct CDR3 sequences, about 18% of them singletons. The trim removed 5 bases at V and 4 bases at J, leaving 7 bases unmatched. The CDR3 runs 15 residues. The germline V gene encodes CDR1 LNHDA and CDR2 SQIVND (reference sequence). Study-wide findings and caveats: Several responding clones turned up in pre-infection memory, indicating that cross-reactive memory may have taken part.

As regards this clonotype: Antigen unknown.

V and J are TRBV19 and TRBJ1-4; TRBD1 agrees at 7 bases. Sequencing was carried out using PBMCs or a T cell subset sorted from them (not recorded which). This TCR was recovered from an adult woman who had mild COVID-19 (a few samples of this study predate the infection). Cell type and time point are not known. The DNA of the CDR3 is TGTGCCAGTAGTTCCCGGGACAGCCTTAATGAAAAACTGTTTTTT. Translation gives CASSSRDSLNEKLFF.